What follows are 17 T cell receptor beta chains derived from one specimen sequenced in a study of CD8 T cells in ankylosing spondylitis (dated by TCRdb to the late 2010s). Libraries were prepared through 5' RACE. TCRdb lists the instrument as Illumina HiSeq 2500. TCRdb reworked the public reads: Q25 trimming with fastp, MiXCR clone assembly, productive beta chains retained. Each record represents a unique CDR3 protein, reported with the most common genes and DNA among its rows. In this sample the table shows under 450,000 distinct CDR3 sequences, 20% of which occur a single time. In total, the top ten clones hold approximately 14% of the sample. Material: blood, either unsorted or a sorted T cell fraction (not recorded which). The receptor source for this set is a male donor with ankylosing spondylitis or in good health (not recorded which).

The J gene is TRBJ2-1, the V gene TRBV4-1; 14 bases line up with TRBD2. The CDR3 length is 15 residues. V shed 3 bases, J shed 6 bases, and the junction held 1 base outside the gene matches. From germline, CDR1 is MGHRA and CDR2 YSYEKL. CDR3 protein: CASSHGLAGGNEQFF. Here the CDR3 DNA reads TGCGCCAGCAGCCACGGACTAGCGGGGGGCAATGAGCAGTTCTTC.

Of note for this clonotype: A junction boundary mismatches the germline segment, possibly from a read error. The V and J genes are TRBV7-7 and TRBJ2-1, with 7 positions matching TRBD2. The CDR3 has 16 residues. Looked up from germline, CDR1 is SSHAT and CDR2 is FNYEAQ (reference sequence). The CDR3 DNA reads TGTGCTAGCAGCTTATCGCCGGGAGGTCCCCTAGATGAGCAGTTCTTC. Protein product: CASSLSPGGPLDEQFF.

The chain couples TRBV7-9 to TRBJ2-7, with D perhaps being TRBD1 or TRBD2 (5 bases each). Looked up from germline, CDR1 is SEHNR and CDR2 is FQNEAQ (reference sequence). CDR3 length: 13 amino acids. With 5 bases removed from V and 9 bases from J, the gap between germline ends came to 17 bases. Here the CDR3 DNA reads TGTGCCAGCAGCCACCGGGACCATCCCCGGCAGTACTTC. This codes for CASSHRDHPRQYF.

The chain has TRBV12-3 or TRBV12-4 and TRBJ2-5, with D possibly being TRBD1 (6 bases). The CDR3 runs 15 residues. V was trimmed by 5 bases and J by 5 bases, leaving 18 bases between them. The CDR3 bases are TGTGCCAGCAGTAACGAGCAGGGGCCCGGGGAGACCCAGTACTTC. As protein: CASSNEQGPGETQYF.

The CDR3 DNA sequence: TGTGCCAGCATGACGCCAGGGGCGGATGGCTACACCTTC. This codes for CASMTPGADGYTF. The V and J genes are TRBV27 and TRBJ1-2; a possible D gene is TRBD1 (6 bases). This CDR3 has 13 residues. The V end lost 7 bases, the J end lost 6 bases, and 15 bases lay between the germline ends. Germline CDR1 is MNHEY and CDR2 is SMNVEV (reference sequence).

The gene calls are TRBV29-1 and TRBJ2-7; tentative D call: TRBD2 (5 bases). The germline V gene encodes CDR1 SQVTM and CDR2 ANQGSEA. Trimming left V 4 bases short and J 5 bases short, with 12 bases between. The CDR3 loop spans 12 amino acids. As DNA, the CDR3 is TGCAGCGTTGGAGACTTGGAGGACGAGCAGTACTTC. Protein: CSVGDLEDEQYF.

The CDR3 coding sequence is TGTGCCAGCAGCTTAACGGGACAGGGATCCTACGAGCAGTACTTC. As protein: CASSLTGQGSYEQYF. The genes are TRBV7-2 and TRBJ2-7, with TRBD1 matching over 9 bases. Germline V gene sequence: CDR1 SGHTA, CDR2 FQGNSA. The CDR3 loop spans 15 amino acids. V shed 2 bases and J 1 base; nucleotides not matched to a gene: 3.

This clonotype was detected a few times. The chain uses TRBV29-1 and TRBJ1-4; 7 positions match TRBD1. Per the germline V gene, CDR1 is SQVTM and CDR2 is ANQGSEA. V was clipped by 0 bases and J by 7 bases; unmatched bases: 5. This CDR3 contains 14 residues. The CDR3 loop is CSVEDTTGSEKLFF. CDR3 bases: TGCAGCGTTGAAGACACGACAGGGAGTGAAAAACTGTTTTTT.

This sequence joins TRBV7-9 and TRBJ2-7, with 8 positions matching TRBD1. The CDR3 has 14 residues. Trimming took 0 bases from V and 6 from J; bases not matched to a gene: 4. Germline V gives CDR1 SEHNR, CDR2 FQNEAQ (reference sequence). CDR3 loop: CASSLARGPIEQYF. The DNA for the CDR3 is TGTGCCAGCAGCTTAGCCAGGGGGCCCATCGAGCAGTACTTC.

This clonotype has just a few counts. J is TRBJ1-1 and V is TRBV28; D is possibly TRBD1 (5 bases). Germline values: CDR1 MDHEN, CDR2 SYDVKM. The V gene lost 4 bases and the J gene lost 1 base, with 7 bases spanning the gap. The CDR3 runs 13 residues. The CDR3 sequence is CASSWGKNTEAFF. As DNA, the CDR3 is TGTGCCAGCAGTTGGGGCAAGAACACTGAAGCTTTCTTT.

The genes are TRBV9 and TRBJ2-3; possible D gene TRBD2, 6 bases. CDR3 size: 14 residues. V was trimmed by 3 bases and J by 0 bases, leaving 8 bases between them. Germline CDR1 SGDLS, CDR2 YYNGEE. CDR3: CASSAGTSTDTQYF. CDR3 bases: TGTGCCAGCAGCGCGGGGACTAGCACAGATACGCAGTATTTT. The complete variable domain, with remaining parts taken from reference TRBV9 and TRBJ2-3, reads DSGVTQTPKHLITATGQRVTLRCSPRSGDLSVYWYQQSLDQGLQFLIQYYNGEERAKGNILERFSAQQFPDLHSELNLSSLELGDSALYFCASSAGTSTDTQYFGPGTRLTVL.

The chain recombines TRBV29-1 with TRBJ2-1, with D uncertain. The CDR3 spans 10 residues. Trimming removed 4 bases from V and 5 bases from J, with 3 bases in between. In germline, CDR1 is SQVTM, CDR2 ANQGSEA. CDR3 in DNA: TGCAGCGTTGGCAACAATGAGCAGTTCTTC. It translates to CSVGNNEQFF.

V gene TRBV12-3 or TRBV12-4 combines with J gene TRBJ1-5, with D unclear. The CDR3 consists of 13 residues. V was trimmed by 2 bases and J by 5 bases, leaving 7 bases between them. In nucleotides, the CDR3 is TGTGCCAGCAGTTTAAGTAACTATCAGCCCCAGCATTTT. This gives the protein CASSLSNYQPQHF.

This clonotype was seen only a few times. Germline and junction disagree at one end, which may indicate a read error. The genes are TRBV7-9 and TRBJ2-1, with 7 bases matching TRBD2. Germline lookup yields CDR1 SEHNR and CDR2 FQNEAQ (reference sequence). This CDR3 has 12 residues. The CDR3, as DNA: TGTGCCAGCAGCTCCGCGGACCTCCGGGGGGTCTTC. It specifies CASSSADLRGVF.

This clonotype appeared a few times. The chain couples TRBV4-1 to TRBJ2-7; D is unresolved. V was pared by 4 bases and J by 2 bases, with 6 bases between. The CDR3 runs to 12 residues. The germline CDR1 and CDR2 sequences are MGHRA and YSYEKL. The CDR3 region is CASSRTPYEQYF. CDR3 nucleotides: TGCGCCAGCAGCCGCACACCCTACGAGCAGTACTTC.

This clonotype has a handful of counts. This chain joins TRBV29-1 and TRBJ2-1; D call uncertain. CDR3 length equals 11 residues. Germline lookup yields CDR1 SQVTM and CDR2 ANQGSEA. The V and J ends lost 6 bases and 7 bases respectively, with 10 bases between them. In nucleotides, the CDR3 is TGCAGCGTCCGACTGGAGAATGAGCAGTTCTTC. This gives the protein CSVRLENEQFF.

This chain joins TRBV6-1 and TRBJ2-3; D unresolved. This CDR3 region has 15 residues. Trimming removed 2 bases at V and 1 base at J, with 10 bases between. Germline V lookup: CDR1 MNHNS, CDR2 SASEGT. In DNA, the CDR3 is TGTGCCAGCAGTGAATTCGACGGACGCACAGATACGCAGTATTTT. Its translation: CASSEFDGRTDTQYF.